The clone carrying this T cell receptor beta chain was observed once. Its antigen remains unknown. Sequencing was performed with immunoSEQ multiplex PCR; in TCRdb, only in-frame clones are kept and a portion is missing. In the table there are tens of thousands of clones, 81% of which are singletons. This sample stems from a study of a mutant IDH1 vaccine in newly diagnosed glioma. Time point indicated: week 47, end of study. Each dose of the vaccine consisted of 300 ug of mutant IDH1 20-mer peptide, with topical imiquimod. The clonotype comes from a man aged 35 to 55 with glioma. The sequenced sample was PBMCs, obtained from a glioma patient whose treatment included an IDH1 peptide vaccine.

The CDR3: CASSYHGPGTDTQYF. The CDR3 DNA sequence: TGTGCCAGCAGCTACCATGGTCCTGGCACAGATACGCAGTATTTT. The rearrangement uses TRBV11-3 and TRBJ2-3; no firm D call. The CDR3 has 15 residues. Trimming stripped 4 bases from V and 1 base from J, with 12 bases between. CDR1 is SGHNT and CDR2 is YENEEA in the germline V gene.